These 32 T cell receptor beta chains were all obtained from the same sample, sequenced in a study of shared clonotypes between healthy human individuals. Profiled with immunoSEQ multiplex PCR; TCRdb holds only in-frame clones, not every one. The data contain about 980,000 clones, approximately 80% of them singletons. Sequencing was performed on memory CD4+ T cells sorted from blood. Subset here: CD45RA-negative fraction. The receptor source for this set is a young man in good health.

The CDR3 DNA reads TGTGCCAGTAGCAAGGAAGGGGTCGGCACCGGGGAGCTGTTTTTT. This codes for CASSKEGVGTGELFF. The chain has TRBV19 and TRBJ2-2; perhaps TRBD1 as D (5 bases). The germline V gene encodes CDR1 LNHDA and CDR2 SQIVND (reference sequence). The CDR3 is made up of 15 amino acids. Trimming removed 6 bases at V and 4 bases at J, with 15 bases between.

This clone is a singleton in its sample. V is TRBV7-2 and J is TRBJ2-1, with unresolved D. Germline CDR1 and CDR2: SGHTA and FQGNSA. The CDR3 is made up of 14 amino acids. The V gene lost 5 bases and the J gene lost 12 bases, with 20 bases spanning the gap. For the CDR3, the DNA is TGTGCCAGCAGCCTTGGGTCCCACACACTGGGGCAGTTCTTC. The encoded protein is CASSLGSHTLGQFF.

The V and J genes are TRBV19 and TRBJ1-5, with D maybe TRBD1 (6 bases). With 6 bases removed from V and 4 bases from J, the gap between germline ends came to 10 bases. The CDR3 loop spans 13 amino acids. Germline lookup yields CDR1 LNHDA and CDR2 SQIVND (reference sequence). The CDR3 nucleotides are TGTGCCAGTAGAAATACAGGGAATCAGCCCCAGCATTTT. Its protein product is CASRNTGNQPQHF.

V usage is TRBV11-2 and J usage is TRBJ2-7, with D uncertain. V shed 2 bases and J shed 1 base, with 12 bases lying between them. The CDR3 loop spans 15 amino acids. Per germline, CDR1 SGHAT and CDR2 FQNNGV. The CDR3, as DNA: TGTGCCAGCAGCTTATCCCAAACCCGATCCTACGAGCAGTACTTC. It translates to CASSLSQTRSYEQYF.

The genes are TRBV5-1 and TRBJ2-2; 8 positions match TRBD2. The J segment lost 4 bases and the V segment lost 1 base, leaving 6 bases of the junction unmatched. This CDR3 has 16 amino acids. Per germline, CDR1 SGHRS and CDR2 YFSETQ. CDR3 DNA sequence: TGCGCCAGCAGCTTGCTTCAGCGGGGGAGCACCGGGGAGCTGTTTTTT. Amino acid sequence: CASSLLQRGSTGELFF.

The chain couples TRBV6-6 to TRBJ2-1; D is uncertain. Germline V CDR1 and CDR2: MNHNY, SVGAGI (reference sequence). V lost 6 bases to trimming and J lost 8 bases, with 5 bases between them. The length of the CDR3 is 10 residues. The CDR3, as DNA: TGTGCCAGCAGAGGAGATGAGCAGTTCTTC. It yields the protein CASRGDEQFF.

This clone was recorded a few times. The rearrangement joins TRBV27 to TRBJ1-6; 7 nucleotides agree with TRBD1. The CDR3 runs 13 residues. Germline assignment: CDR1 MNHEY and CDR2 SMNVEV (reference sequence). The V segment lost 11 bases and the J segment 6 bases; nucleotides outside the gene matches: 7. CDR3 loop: CACRQGPNSPLHF. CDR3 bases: TGTGCCTGTCGACAGGGTCCTAATTCACCCCTCCACTTT.

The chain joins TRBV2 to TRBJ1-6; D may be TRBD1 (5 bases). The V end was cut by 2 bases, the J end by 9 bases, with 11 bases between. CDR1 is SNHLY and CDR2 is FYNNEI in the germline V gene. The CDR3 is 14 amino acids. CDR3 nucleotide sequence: TGTGCCAGCAGTGAATCCCAGGGTACTTCACCCCTCCACTTT. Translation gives CASSESQGTSPLHF.

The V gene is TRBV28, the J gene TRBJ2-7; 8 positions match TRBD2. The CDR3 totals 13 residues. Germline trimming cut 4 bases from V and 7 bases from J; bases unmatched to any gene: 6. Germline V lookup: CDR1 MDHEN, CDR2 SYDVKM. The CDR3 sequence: CASSSPTGGEQYF. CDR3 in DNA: TGTGCCAGCAGTTCACCGACGGGAGGGGAGCAGTACTTC.

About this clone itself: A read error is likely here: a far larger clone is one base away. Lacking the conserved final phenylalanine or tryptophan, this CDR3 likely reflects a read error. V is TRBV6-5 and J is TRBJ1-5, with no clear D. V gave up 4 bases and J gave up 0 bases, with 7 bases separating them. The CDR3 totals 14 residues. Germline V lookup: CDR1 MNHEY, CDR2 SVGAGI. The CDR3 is CASSLTLSNQPQHL. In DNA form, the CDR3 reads TGTGCCAGCAGTTTGACACTTAGCAATCAGCCCCAGCATCTT.

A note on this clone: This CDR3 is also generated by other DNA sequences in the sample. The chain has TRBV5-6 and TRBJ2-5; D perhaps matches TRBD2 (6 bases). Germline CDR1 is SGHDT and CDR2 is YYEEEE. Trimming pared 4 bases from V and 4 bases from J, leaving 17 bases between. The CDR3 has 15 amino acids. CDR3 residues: CASSLGRRGGETQYF. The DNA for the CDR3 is TGTGCCAGCAGCCTGGGTCGGAGGGGCGGAGAGACCCAGTACTTC.

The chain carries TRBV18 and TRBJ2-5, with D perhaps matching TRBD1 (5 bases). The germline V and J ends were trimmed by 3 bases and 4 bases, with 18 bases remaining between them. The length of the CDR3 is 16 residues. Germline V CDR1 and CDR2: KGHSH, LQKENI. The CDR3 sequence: CASSPHPPGMTETQYF. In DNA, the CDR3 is TGTGCCAGCTCACCCCACCCCCCAGGGATGACAGAGACCCAGTACTTC.

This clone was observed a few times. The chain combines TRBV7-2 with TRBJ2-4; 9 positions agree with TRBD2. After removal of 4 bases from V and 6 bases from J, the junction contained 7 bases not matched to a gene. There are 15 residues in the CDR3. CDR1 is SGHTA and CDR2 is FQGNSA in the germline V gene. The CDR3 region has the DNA TGTGCCAGCAGCTCAACCGGGACTAGCAGAAACATTCAGTACTTC. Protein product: CASSSTGTSRNIQYF.

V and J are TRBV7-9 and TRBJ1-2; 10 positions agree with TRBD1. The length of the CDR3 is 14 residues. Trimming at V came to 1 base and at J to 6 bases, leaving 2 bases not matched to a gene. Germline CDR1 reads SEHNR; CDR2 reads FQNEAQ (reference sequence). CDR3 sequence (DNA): TGTGCCAGCAGCTTAGGACAGGGGGCGCATGGCTACACCTTC. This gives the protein CASSLGQGAHGYTF.

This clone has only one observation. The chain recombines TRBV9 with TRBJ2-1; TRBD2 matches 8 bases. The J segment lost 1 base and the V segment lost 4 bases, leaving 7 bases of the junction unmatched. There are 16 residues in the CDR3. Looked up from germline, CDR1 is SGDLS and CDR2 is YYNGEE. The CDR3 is CASSRTSLMSYNEQFF. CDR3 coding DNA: TGTGCCAGCAGCAGGACTAGCCTTATGTCCTACAATGAGCAGTTCTTC. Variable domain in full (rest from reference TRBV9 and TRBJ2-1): DSGVTQTPKHLITATGQRVTLRCSPRSGDLSVYWYQQSLDQGLQFLIQYYNGEERAKGNILERFSAQQFPDLHSELNLSSLELGDSALYFCASSRTSLMSYNEQFFGPGTRLTVL.

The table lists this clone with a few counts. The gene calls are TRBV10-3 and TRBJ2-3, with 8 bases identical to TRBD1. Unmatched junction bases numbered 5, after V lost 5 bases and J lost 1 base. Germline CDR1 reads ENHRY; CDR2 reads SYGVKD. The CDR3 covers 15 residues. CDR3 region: CAISPPTGGTDTQYF. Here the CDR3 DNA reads TGTGCCATCAGTCCCCCGACAGGGGGCACAGATACGCAGTATTTT.

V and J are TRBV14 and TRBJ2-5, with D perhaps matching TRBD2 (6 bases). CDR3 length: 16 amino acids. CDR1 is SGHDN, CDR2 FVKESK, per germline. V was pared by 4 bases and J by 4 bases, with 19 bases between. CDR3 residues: CASSRRDSWIGETQYF. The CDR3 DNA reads TGTGCCAGCAGCCGTCGGGACTCATGGATTGGAGAGACCCAGTACTTC. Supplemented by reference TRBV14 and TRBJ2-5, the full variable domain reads EAGVTQFPSHSVIEKGQTVTLRCDPISGHDNLYWYRRVMGKEIKFLLHFVKESKQDESGMPNNRFLAERTGGTYSTLKVQPAELEDSGVYFCASSRRDSWIGETQYFGPGTRLLVL.

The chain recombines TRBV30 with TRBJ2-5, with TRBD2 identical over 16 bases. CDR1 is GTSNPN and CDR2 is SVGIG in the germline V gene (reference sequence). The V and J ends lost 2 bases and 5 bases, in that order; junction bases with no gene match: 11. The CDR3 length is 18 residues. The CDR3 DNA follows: TGTGCCTGGAGTATCGGGACTAGCGGGAGGGCCGGAATTGAGACCCAGTACTTC. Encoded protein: CAWSIGTSGRAGIETQYF.

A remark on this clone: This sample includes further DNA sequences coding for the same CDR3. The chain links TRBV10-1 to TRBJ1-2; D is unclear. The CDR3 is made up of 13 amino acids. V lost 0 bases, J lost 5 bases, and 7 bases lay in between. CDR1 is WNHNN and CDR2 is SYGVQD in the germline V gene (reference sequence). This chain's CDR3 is CASSESGSYGYTF. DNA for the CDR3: TGCGCCAGCAGTGAGTCCGGGAGTTATGGCTACACCTTC.

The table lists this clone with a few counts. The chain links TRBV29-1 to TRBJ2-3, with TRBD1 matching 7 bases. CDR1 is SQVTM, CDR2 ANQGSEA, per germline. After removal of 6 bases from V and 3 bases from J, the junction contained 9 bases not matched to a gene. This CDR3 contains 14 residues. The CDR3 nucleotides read TGCAGCGTCGTGAGAGGGGGCATTACAGATACGCAGTATTTT. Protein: CSVVRGGITDTQYF.

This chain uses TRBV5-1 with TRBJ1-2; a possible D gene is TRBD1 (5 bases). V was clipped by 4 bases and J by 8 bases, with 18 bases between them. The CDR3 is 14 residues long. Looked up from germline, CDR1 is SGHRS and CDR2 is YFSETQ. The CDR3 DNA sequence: TGCGCCAGCAGCCCGGGGGTGGAGGCTCGGGGCTACACCTTC. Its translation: CASSPGVEARGYTF.

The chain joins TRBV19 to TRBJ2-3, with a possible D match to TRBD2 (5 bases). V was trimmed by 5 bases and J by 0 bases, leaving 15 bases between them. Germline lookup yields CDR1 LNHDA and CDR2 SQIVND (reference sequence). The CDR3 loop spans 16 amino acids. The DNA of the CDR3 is TGTGCCAGTAGTCCCGGACTCAAATCTAGCACAGATACGCAGTATTTT. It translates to CASSPGLKSSTDTQYF.

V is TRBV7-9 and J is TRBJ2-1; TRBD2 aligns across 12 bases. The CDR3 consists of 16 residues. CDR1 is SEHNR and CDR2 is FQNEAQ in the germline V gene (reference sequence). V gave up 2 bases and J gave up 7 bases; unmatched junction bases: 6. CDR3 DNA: TGTGCCAGCAGCTTATGGGGGACTAGCGGGCAAAATGAGCAGTTCTTC. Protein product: CASSLWGTSGQNEQFF.

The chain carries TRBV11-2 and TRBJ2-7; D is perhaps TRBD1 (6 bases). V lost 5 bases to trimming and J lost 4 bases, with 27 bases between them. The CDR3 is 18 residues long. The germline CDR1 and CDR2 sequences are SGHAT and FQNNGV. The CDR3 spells CASSPRGMDSRIVYEQYF. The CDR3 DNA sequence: TGTGCCAGCAGCCCTAGGGGGATGGACAGCCGGATTGTGTACGAGCAGTACTTC.

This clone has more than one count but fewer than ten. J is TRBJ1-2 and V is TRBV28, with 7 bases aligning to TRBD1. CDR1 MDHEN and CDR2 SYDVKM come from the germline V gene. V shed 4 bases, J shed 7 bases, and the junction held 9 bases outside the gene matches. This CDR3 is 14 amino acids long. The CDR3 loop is CASSSTGSVLGYTF. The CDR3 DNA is TGTGCCAGCAGTTCGACAGGGTCTGTACTTGGCTACACCTTC.

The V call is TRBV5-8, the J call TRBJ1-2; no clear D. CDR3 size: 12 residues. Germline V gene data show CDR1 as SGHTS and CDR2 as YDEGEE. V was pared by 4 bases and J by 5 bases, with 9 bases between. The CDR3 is CASSPGGYGYTF. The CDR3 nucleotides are TGTGCCAGCAGCCCAGGAGGGTATGGCTACACCTTC.

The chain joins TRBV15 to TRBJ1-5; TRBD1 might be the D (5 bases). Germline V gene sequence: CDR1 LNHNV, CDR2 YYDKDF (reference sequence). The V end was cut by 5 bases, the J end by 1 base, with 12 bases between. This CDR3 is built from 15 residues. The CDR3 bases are TGTGCCACCAGCTTGGCGGGGGTCAGCAATCAGCCCCAGCATTTT. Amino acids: CATSLAGVSNQPQHF.

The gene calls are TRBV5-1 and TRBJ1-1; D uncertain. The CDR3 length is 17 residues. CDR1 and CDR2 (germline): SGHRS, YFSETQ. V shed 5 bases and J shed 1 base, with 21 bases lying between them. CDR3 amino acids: CASSSAANLLRNTEAFF. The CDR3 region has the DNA TGCGCCAGCAGTTCGGCGGCGAACTTACTCCGGAACACTGAAGCTTTCTTT. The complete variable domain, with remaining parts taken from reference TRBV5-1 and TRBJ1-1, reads KAGVTQTPRYLIKTRGQQVTLSCSPISGHRSVSWYQQTPGQGLQFLFEYFSETQRNKGNFPGRFSGRQFSNSRSEMNVSTLELGDSALYLCASSSAANLLRNTEAFFGQGTRLTVV.

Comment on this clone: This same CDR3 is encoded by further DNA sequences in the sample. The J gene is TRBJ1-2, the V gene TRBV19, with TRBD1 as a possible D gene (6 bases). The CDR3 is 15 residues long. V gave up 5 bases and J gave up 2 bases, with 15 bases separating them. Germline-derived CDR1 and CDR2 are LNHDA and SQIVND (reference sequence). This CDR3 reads CASSLDRGPNYGYTF. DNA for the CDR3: TGTGCCAGTAGTCTGGACAGAGGTCCCAACTATGGCTACACCTTC.

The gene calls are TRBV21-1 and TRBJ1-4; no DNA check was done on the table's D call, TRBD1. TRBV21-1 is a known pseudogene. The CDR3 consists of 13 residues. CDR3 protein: CASIPDRDPTVFF. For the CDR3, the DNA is TGTGCCAGCATCCCGGACAGGGACCCTACGGTGTTTTTT.

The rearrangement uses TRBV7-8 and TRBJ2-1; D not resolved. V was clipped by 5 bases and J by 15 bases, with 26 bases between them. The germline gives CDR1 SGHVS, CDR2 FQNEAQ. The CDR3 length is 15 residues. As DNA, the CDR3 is TGTGCCAGCAGCAAATCGGGTTGGAAGTTAGTTAATCTGTTCTTC. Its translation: CASSKSGWKLVNLFF.

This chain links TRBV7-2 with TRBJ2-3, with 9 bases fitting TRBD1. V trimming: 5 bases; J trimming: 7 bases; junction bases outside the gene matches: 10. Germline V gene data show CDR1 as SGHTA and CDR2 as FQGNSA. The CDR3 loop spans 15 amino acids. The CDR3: CASSPLPGQGNTQYF. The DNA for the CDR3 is TGTGCCAGCAGCCCTCTCCCGGGACAGGGAAATACGCAGTATTTT.